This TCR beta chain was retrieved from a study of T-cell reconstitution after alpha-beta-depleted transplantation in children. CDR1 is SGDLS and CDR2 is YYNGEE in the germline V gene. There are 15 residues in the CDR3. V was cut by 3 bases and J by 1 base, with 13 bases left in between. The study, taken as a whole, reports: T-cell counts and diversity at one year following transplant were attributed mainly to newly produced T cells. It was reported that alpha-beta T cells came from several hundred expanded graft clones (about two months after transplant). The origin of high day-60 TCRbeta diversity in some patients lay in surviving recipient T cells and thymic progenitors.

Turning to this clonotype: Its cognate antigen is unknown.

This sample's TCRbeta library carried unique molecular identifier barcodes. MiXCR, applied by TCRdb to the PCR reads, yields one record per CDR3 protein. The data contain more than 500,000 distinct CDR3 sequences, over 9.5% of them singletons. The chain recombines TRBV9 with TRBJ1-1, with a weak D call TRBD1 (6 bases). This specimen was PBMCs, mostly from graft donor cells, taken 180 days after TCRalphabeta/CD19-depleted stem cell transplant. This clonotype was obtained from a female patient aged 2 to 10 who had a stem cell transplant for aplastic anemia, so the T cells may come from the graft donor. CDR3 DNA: TGTGCCAGCAGCGGCCACGCGACAGGGAACACTGAAGCTTTCTTT. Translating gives CASSGHATGNTEAFF.